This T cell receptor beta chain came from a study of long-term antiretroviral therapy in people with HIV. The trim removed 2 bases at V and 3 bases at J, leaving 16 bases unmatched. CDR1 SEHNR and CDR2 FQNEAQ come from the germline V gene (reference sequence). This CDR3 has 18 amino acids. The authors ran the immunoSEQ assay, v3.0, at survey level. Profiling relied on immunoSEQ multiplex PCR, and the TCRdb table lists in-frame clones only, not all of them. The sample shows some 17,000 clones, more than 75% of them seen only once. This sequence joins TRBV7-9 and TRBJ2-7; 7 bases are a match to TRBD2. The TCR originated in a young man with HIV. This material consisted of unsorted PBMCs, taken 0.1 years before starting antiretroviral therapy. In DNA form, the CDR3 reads TGTGCCAGCAGCTTATTTAGCGGGCGGACCTCCCTGGGCTACGAGCAGTACTTC. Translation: CASSLFSGRTSLGYEQYF.